The entry that follows covers one T cell receptor beta chain sequence. Those enrolled in Seattle joined during active infection and were followed longitudinally afterward. As processed by the authors: Amplification of reference gene primers provided the estimated nucleated cell counts. Assay: immunoSEQ multiplex PCR; the TCRdb copy retains only in-frame clones and omits some. Clonal size and the V and J genes are those of that table, whereas D and trimming came from the DNA. In the table there are 200,000 to 250,000 clones, 92% of which are singletons. The data originate from a study of blood T cell repertoires in COVID-19. Study as a whole: COVID-19 samples collected from the United States, Italy and Spain covered acute and convalescent phases. T cells, B-cell-depleted T cells, or PBMCs provided the cDNA or gDNA that served as material.

Trimming removed 5 bases from V and 2 bases from J; junction bases left unmatched: 9. This CDR3 has 16 residues. Germline V CDR1 and CDR2: SEHNR, FQNEAQ (reference sequence). The chain has TRBV7-9 and TRBJ2-4; 7 bases match TRBD1. This sequence was found in a man aged 55 to 70 with COVID-19, enrolled during active disease. Source material: peripheral blood. The CDR3: CASSPNPGQTKNIQYF. The CDR3 region has the DNA TGTGCCAGCAGCCCCAACCCGGGACAGACCAAAAACATTCAGTACTTC.